This T cell receptor beta chain emerged from a study of human T cells and chemical hapten exposure. Each CDR3 protein gets one entry after TCRdb re-called the RACE reads with MiXCR. The sample has about 160,000 distinct CDR3 sequences, roughly a quarter seen once. Sample time point: patch test 3, about 24 weeks after DPC sensitization. As for treatment: therapeutic diphenylcyclopropenone sensitization with weekly scalp DPC. The TCR sequence derives from a woman younger than 30 with alopecia areata. Some clones in this sample may be carry-over from other donors' samples. The sample in question was whole blood, obtained in connection with sensitization to the hapten diphenylcyclopropenone (DPC).

CDR3 bases: TGTGCCAGCAGCCAAGGGTTATCTAGCGGGGGGGGTAACTACAATGAGCAGTTCTTC. Translation: CASSQGLSSGGGNYNEQFF. The chain couples TRBV3-1 to TRBJ2-1; 12 bases agree with TRBD2. The CDR3 totals 19 residues. V shed 1 base and J 3 bases; nucleotides not matched to a gene: 10. Germline V CDR1 and CDR2: LGHDT, YNNKEL (reference sequence).